In its sample, the clone carrying this TCR beta chain was seen many times. Its antigen is unknown. The entry originates in a study of blood T cells in healthy people across ages. Findings and caveats of the study: The unknown donor CMV status may have confounded expanded clonotype changes. Measured against age, TCR beta diversity per million T cells decreased in a roughly linear manner.

Isolating PBMCs gave at least 6 million of these cells per sample. Next came a second PCR, run for roughly 6 to 11 cycles, which used a sample-barcoded 5' primer along with a J-beta primer mix. A 12-random-nucleotide template-switch adaptor tagged each cDNA molecule. TCRdb called the 5' RACE reads again in MiXCR, with one record for every CDR3 protein. This table holds 630,000 or so distinct CDR3 sequences, about 30% found once. V was pared by 6 bases and J by 6 bases, with 6 bases of the junction left unmatched. The CDR3 is 15 amino acids. Sequencing was performed on blood. V is TRBV12-3 or TRBV12-4 and J is TRBJ2-1; 12 bases line up with TRBD2. The origin of this receptor is a woman over 75 in good health. DNA of the CDR3: TGTGCCAGCAGCTACCTAGCGGGGGGGCCCAATGAGCAGTTCTTC. Its protein product is CASSYLAGGPNEQFF.